What follows is one T cell receptor (beta chain) and its context. The sample comes from a study of control samples from healthy donors and cancer patients. Data came from immunoSEQ multiplex PCR; TCRdb stores just in-frame clones and leaves some out. The sample includes about 250,000 clones, over 75% of them seen just once. The length of the CDR3 is 13 residues. V was pared by 4 bases and J by 4 bases, with 10 bases between. CDR1 is SGHDT, CDR2 YYEEEE, per germline. The receptor was isolated from a woman aged 55-69 years with lung cancer. The gene calls are TRBV5-6 and TRBJ2-3; D is unclear. The sequencing input was PBMCs. CDR3 bases: TGTGCCAGCAGCCCTGGGCCCGCAGATACGCAGTATTTT. This codes for CASSPGPADTQYF.